The 25 T cell receptor beta chains below come from one sample, sequenced in a study of T cell changes during pregnancy in multiple sclerosis. Repertoires were generated with immunoSEQ multiplex PCR, while TCRdb's copy carries only in-frame clones and drops some. The sample has about 27,000 clones; around nine tenths are singletons. The material was CD8+ T cells from peripheral blood mononuclear cells, obtained in the second trimester of pregnancy. The source of these receptors is a female donor with multiple sclerosis, enrolled in a pregnancy study.

This chain connects TRBV28 to TRBJ2-2; 8 nucleotides line up with TRBD1. The CDR3 length is 16 residues. V was pared by 2 bases and J by 0 bases, with 2 bases of the junction left unmatched. Germline loops: CDR1 MDHEN, CDR2 SYDVKM. In DNA, the CDR3 is TGTGCCAGCAGTTTACAGGGGGCCACGAACACCGGGGAGCTGTTTTTT. Amino acids: CASSLQGATNTGELFF.

This clone is deemed medium-sized. The chain has TRBV9 and TRBJ2-7, with D maybe TRBD2 (6 bases). V lost 4 bases and J lost 5, with 16 bases in between. CDR3 length equals 14 residues. CDR1 and CDR2 from the germline V gene are SGDLS and YYNGEE. The CDR3 region has the DNA TGTGCCAGCAGCTTATGGGACTCCTTAGACGAGCAGTACTTC. Amino acid sequence: CASSLWDSLDEQYF.

The DNA for the CDR3 is TGTGCCAGCAGCGCGGGACAGGGGGCACTGTTTTTT. Translation: CASSAGQGALFF. The chain links TRBV11-2 to TRBJ1-4, with 12 bases fitting TRBD1. There are 12 residues in the CDR3. Germline CDR1 SGHAT, CDR2 FQNNGV. Losses at the gene ends were 5 bases for V and 13 bases for J; bases not matched to a gene: 2.

CDR3 residues: CASSHTENTEAFF. The CDR3 DNA reads as TGTGCCAGCAGCCATACAGAGAACACTGAAGCTTTCTTT. The J gene is TRBJ1-1, the V gene TRBV7-9; no firm D call. Germline V CDR1 and CDR2: SEHNR, FQNEAQ (reference sequence). The CDR3 loop spans 13 amino acids. The V gene lost 5 bases and the J gene lost 1 base, with 8 bases spanning the gap.

This clone occurred once. The chain is built from TRBV11-2 and TRBJ2-7; D gene uncertain. The CDR3 loop spans 11 amino acids. Germline values: CDR1 SGHAT, CDR2 FQNNGV. Trimming removed 2 bases from V and 4 bases from J, with 3 bases in between. The CDR3 is CASSLHYEQYF. The CDR3 DNA reads TGTGCCAGCAGCTTACATTACGAGCAGTACTTC.

The rearrangement links TRBV10-3 to TRBJ2-2; possible D gene TRBD2, 6 bases. Trimming left V 8 bases short and J 8 bases short, with 6 bases between. The germline CDR1 and CDR2 sequences are ENHRY and SYGVKD. The length of the CDR3 is 10 residues. The CDR3 bases are TGTGCCATCGGAGGGGGGGAGCTGTTTTTT. Translating it yields CAIGGGELFF.

This rearrangement joins TRBV27 to TRBJ2-7; 7 nucleotides line up with TRBD2. V gave up 0 bases and J gave up 6 bases; unmatched junction bases: 8. This CDR3 comprises 15 residues. CDR1 is MNHEY and CDR2 is SMNVEV in the germline V gene (reference sequence). CDR3 region: CASSLSAPSGREQYF. Here the CDR3 DNA reads TGTGCCAGCAGTTTATCGGCCCCTAGCGGTCGCGAGCAGTACTTC.

The count of this clone is one. This rearrangement joins TRBV7-8 to TRBJ2-1, with 16 bases fitting TRBD2. From germline, CDR1 is SGHVS and CDR2 FQNEAQ. Trimming removed 4 bases from V and 5 bases from J; junction bases left unmatched: 5. CDR3 length: 17 residues. CDR3 amino acids: CASSSGLAGGPHNEQFF. CDR3 bases: TGTGCCAGCAGCTCGGGACTAGCGGGGGGGCCCCACAATGAGCAGTTCTTC.

The CDR3 protein is CASRGATHYGYTF. In nucleotides, the CDR3 is TGTGCCAGCAGAGGAGCGACTCACTATGGCTACACCTTC. J is TRBJ1-2 and V is TRBV9; D is ambiguous. CDR1 and CDR2 from the germline V gene are SGDLS and YYNGEE. CDR3 length equals 13 residues. V was clipped by 5 bases and J by 3 bases, with 11 bases between them.

The chain couples TRBV4-3 to TRBJ2-3; 11 positions agree with TRBD2. The CDR3 has 18 residues. V was clipped by 1 base and J by 1 base; unmatched bases: 7. Germline values: CDR1 LGHNA, CDR2 YSLEER. CDR3 sequence: CASSQVYLAGGGTDTQYF. DNA for the CDR3: TGCGCCAGCAGCCAAGTTTATCTAGCGGGGGGAGGCACAGATACGCAGTATTTT.

The chain uses TRBV7-9 and TRBJ2-2, with D possibly TRBD2 on 5 matching bases. The CDR3 contains 16 residues. V lost 5 bases, J lost 3 bases, and 16 bases lay in between. The germline V gene encodes CDR1 SEHNR and CDR2 FQNEAQ (reference sequence). The chain's CDR3 is CASSATTQGHTGELFF. Written as DNA, the CDR3 is TGTGCCAGCAGCGCGACTACCCAAGGGCACACCGGGGAGCTGTTTTTT.

This clone has just one count. The J gene is TRBJ1-2, the V gene TRBV7-9; 7 bases align to TRBD1. The CDR3 runs to 13 residues. Germline loops: CDR1 SEHNR, CDR2 FQNEAQ (reference sequence). Germline trimming cut 6 bases from V and 7 bases from J; bases unmatched to any gene: 8. The CDR3 loop is CASRSQGVGGYTF. CDR3 nucleotides: TGTGCCAGCAGATCGCAGGGGGTTGGTGGCTACACCTTC. The full variable domain, rest sourced from reference TRBV7-9 and TRBJ1-2, is DTGVSQNPRHKITKRGQNVTFRCDPISEHNRLYWYRQTLGQGPEFLTYFQNEAQLEKSRLLSDRFSAERPKGSFSTLEIQRTEQGDSAMYLCASRSQGVGGYTFGSGTRLTVV.

V gene TRBV7-8 combines with J gene TRBJ2-1, with D possibly being TRBD2 (5 bases). Trimming removed 3 bases from V and 6 bases from J, with 9 bases in between. Germline V lookup: CDR1 SGHVS, CDR2 FQNEAQ. The CDR3 covers 13 residues. The CDR3 protein is CASSLGEGNEQFF. DNA of the CDR3: TGTGCCAGCAGCTTGGGAGAGGGCAATGAGCAGTTCTTC.

The CDR3 DNA sequence: TGTGCCAGCAGTTCCCTGTCACAGGGGCCTACTCTTTTCAATCAGCCCCAGCATTTT. It yields the protein CASSSLSQGPTLFNQPQHF. The chain is built from TRBV27 and TRBJ1-5, with 7 positions matching TRBD1. The germline gives CDR1 MNHEY, CDR2 SMNVEV (reference sequence). CDR3 size: 19 residues. The V and J ends lost 4 bases and 3 bases, in that order; junction bases with no gene match: 18.

The V and J genes are TRBV9 and TRBJ1-2, with D perhaps matching TRBD1 (5 bases). V was clipped by 0 bases and J by 3 bases, with 6 bases between them. The CDR3 extends over 13 amino acids. Germline CDR1 reads SGDLS; CDR2 reads YYNGEE. The CDR3 nucleotides are TGTGCCAGCAGCGTAGGACAGCACTATGGCTACACCTTC. This gives the protein CASSVGQHYGYTF.

The CDR3 DNA is TGTGCCAGCAGTGAAGTTATAGCGCGGCTCTACGAGCAGTACTTC. Residues: CASSEVIARLYEQYF. V is TRBV6-1 and J is TRBJ2-7; D possibly corresponds to TRBD2 (5 bases). With 1 base removed from V and 3 bases from J, the gap between germline ends came to 13 bases. The CDR3 totals 15 residues. CDR1 and CDR2 (germline): MNHNS, SASEGT.

The V gene is TRBV4-1, the J gene TRBJ2-7; D is perhaps TRBD2 (6 bases). V was shortened by 4 bases and J by 1 base, with 8 bases between the two germline ends. This CDR3 spans 13 amino acids. Per the germline V gene, CDR1 is MGHRA and CDR2 is YSYEKL. The CDR3 coding sequence is TGCGCCAGCAGCCCGGGACTGTCCTACGAGCAGTACTTC. The encoded protein is CASSPGLSYEQYF.

The chain recombines TRBV13 with TRBJ2-5, with 11 bases aligning to TRBD2. The J segment lost 7 bases and the V segment lost 2 bases, leaving 6 bases of the junction unmatched. The CDR3 loop spans 15 amino acids. Germline V lookup: CDR1 PRHDT, CDR2 FYEKMQ (reference sequence). The CDR3 DNA sequence: TGTGCCAGCAGCTTATTTAGCGGGGGGGCTGGGACCCAGTACTTC. As protein: CASSLFSGGAGTQYF.

The chain is built from TRBV7-6 and TRBJ2-1; 10 bases align to TRBD2. This CDR3 is built from 15 residues. Germline assignment: CDR1 SGHVS and CDR2 FNYEAQ. J gave up 4 bases and V 5 bases, and 5 bases lay outside the gene matches. As DNA, the CDR3 is TGTGCCAGCAGCCCAAGCGGGGGGGCTTACAATGAGCAGTTCTTC. It codes for CASSPSGGAYNEQFF.

The DNA for the CDR3 is TGTGCCAGCAGCCAAGCCAGCGGGGGGGCAAGCGGGGAGCTGTTTTTT. Translating gives CASSQASGGASGELFF. The chain links TRBV4-2 to TRBJ2-2, with 10 nucleotides matching TRBD2. Germline V gene lookup returns CDR1 LGHNA and CDR2 YNFKEQ. The CDR3 is made up of 16 amino acids. The V and J ends lost 1 base and 7 bases, in that order; junction bases with no gene match: 6.

By its share, this clone is medium-sized. This chain uses TRBV21-1 with TRBJ1-2. TRBV21-1 has pseudogene status. This CDR3 is built from 12 residues. CDR3 sequence (DNA): TGTGCCAGCAGCAATGACCGGAGAGGCTACACCTTC. It encodes CASSNDRRGYTF.

In DNA form, the CDR3 reads TGTGCCAGCAGCGGCGGAGGGGGAAAGAGCGGGGGTGACCCTGAGCAGTTCTTC. It codes for CASSGGGGKSGGDPEQFF. The V and J genes are TRBV9 and TRBJ2-1, with TRBD2 matching over 8 bases. The CDR3 runs to 18 residues. Trimming removed 3 bases from V and 9 bases from J; junction bases left unmatched: 20. CDR1 is SGDLS, CDR2 YYNGEE, per germline.

This sequence joins TRBV10-3 and TRBJ2-1, with D uncertain. Germline loops: CDR1 ENHRY, CDR2 SYGVKD. The CDR3 covers 12 residues. V was clipped by 0 bases and J by 10 bases, with 7 bases between them. The CDR3 nucleotides are TGTGCCATCAGTGAGTCGAGCTTCGAGCAGTTCTTC. It is translated as CAISESSFEQFF.

The chain has TRBV11-2 and TRBJ1-6; the match to TRBD1 covers 9 bases. V shed 1 base and J 7 bases; nucleotides not matched to a gene: 2. CDR1 SGHAT and CDR2 FQNNGV come from the germline V gene. This CDR3 is built from 15 residues. This CDR3 reads CASSLVQGANSPLHF. DNA of the CDR3: TGTGCCAGCAGCTTAGTACAGGGGGCGAATTCACCCCTCCACTTT.

This clone was found a few times. Written as DNA, the CDR3 is TGTGCCAGCAGTGAACAGAGCGGGGGTGCAGATACGCAGTATTTT. It codes for CASSEQSGGADTQYF. V is TRBV6-1 and J is TRBJ2-3; 8 bases fit TRBD2. The ends lost 2 bases at V and 4 bases at J; junction bases unmatched: 5. The CDR3 is made up of 15 amino acids. CDR1 is MNHNS and CDR2 is SASEGT in the germline V gene.